This T cell receptor beta chain emerged from a study of blood T cell repertoires in COVID-19. Profiled with immunoSEQ multiplex PCR; TCRdb holds only in-frame clones, not every one. The sample contains under 250,000 clones, 89% of which appear only once. Sample: peripheral blood. This receptor was obtained from a man between 60 and 70 years old who had recovered from COVID-19.

CDR3 DNA: TGTGCCAGCACCGAGGGAACCTATAATTCACCCCTCCACTTT. It yields the protein CASTEGTYNSPLHF. The chain has TRBV6-6 and TRBJ1-6; D is unresolved. V was trimmed by 7 bases and J by 2 bases, leaving 9 bases between them. Per the germline V gene, CDR1 is MNHNY and CDR2 is SVGAGI (reference sequence). The CDR3 covers 14 residues.